The entry that follows covers one T cell receptor beta chain sequence. Sequencing was performed with immunoSEQ multiplex PCR; in TCRdb, only in-frame clones are kept and a portion is missing. This repertoire shows 150,000 to 200,000 clones, about 87% found once; its top ten account for around a quarter. The sample belongs to a study of blood T cell repertoires in COVID-19. Across the whole study: The cDNA or gDNA used as material had been derived from T cells, B-cell-depleted T cells, or PBMCs.

Trimming removed 6 bases at V and 5 bases at J, with 14 bases between. From germline, CDR1 is MNHEY and CDR2 SVGAGI. The CDR3 runs 13 residues. This sequence originates from a man aged 60-69 years with acute or convalescent COVID-19. This sequence joins TRBV6-5 and TRBJ2-7; D is possibly TRBD2 (7 bases). The sample consisted of peripheral blood. CDR3 in DNA: TGTGCCAGCAGCGGGGGGCCCGCCCACGAGCAGTACGTC. It is translated as CASSGGPAHEQYV.